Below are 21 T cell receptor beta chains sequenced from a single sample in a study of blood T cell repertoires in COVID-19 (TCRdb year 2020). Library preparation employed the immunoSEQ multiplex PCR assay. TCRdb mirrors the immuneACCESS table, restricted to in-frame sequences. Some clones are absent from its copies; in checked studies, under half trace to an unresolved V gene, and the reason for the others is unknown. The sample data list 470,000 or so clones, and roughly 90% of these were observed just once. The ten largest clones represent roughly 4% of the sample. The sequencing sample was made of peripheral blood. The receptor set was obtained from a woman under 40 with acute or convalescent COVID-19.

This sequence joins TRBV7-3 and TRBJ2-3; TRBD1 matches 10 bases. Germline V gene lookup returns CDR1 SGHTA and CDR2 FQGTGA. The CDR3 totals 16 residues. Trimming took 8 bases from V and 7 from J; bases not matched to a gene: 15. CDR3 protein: CASARKGDRGANTQYF. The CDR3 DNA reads TGTGCCAGCGCACGTAAAGGGGACAGGGGAGCAAATACGCAGTATTTT.

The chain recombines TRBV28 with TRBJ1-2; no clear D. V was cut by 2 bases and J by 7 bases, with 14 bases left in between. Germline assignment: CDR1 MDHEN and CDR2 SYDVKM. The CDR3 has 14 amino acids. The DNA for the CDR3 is TGTGCCAGCAGTTTAGTCACCCGAGGGTCTGGCTACACCTTC. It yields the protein CASSLVTRGSGYTF.

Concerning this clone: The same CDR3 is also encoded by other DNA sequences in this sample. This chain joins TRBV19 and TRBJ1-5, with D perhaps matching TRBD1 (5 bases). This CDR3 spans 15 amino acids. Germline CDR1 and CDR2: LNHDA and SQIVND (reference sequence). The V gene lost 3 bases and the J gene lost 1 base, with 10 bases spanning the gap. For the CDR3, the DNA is TGTGCCAGTAGTATCCAGGGTGGAAGCAATCAGCCCCAGCATTTT. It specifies CASSIQGGSNQPQHF.

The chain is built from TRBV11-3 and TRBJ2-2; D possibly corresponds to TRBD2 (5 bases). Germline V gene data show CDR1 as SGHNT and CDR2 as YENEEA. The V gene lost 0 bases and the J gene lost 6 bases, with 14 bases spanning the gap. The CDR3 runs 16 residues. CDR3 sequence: CASSLDEGAYPGELFF. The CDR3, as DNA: TGTGCCAGCAGCTTAGATGAGGGCGCTTATCCCGGGGAGCTGTTTTTT.

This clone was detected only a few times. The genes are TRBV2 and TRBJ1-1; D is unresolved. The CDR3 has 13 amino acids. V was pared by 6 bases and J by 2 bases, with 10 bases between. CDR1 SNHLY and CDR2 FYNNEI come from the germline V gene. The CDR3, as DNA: TGTGCCAGCAGGAGAAGGAGCAACACTGAAGCTTTCTTT. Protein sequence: CASRRRSNTEAFF. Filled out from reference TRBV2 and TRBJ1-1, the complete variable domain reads EPEVTQTPSHQVTQMGQEVILRCVPISNHLYFYWYRQILGQKVEFLVSFYNNEISEKSEIFDDQFSVERPDGSNFTLKIRSTKLEDSAMYFCASRRRSNTEAFFGQGTRLTVV.

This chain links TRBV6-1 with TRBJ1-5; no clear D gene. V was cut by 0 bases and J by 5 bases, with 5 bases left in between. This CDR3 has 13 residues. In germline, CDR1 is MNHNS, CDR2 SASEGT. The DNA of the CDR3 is TGTGCCAGCAGTGAAGCGACATATCAGCCCCAGCATTTT. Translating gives CASSEATYQPQHF.

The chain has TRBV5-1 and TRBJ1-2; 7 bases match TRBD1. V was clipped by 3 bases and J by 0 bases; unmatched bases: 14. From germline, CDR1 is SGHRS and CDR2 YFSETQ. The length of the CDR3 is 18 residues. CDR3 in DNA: TGCGCCAGCAGCTCCGGGGGTGGAGGGGGCAGCGCTAACTATGGCTACACCTTC. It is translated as CASSSGGGGGSANYGYTF. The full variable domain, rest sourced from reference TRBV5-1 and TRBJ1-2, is KAGVTQTPRYLIKTRGQQVTLSCSPISGHRSVSWYQQTPGQGLQFLFEYFSETQRNKGNFPGRFSGRQFSNSRSEMNVSTLELGDSALYLCASSSGGGGGSANYGYTFGSGTRLTVV.

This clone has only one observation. The CDR3, as DNA: TGTGCCAGCAGCTCGTCAACAGGGGCCTCTGGGGCCAACGTCCTGACTTTC. This gives the protein CASSSSTGASGANVLTF. The V and J genes are TRBV21-1 and TRBJ2-6; TRBD1 is the table's D call and was not checked against the DNA. TRBV21-1 is shown as a pseudogene. The CDR3 extends over 17 amino acids.

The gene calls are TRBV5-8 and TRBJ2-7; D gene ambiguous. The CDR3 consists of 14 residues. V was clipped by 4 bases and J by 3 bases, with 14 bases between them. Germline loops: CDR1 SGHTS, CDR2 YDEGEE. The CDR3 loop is CASSLHNSYYEQYF. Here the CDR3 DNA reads TGTGCCAGCAGCCTACATAACAGTTACTACGAGCAGTACTTC. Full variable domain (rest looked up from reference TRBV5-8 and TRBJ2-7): EAGVTQSPTHLIKTRGQQATLRCSPISGHTSVYWYQQALGLGLQFLLWYDEGEERNRGNFPPRFSGRQFPNYSSELNVNALELEDSALYLCASSLHNSYYEQYFGPGTRLTVT.

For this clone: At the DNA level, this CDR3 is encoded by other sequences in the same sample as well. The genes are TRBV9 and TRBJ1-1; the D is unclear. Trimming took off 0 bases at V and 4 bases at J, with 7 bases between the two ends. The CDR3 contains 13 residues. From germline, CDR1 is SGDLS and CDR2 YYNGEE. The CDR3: CASSVGRGTEAFF. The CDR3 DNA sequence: TGTGCCAGCAGCGTAGGCCGGGGCACTGAAGCTTTCTTT.

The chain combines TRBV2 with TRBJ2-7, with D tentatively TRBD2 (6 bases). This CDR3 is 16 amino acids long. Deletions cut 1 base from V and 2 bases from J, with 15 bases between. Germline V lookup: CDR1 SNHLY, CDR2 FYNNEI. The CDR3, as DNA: TGTGCCAGCAGTGAAGGGTACAGGACGGGGGCCTACGAGCAGTACTTC. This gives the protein CASSEGYRTGAYEQYF.

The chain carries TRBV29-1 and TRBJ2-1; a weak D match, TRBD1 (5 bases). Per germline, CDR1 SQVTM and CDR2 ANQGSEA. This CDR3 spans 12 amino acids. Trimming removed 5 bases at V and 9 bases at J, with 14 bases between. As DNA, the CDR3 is TGCAGCGTTAGGTCAGGGTCGGGTGAGCAGTTCTTC. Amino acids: CSVRSGSGEQFF.

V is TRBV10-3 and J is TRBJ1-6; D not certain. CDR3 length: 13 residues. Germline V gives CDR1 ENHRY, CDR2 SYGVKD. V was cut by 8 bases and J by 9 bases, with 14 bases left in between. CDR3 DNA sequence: TGTGCCATCCAAACCCTACCGGGTTCACCCCTCCACTTT. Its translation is CAIQTLPGSPLHF.

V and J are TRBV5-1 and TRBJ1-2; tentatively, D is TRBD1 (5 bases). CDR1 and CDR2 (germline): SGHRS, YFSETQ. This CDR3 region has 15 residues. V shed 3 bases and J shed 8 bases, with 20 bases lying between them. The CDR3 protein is CASSSRQNGAGGYTF. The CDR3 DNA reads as TGCGCCAGCAGCTCAAGACAGAATGGGGCCGGCGGCTACACCTTC.

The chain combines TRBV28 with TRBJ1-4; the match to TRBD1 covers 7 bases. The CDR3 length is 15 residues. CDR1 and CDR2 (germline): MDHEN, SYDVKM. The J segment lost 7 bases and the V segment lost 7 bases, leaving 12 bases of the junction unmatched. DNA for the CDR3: TGTGCCAGCACCCCCGCGACAGGGCGGGCTGAAAAACTGTTTTTT. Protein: CASTPATGRAEKLFF.

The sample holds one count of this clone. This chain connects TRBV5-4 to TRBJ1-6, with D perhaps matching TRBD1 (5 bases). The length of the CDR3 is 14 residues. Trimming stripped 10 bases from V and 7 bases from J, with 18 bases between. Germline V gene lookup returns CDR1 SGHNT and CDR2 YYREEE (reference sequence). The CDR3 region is CALHAGGGNSPLHF. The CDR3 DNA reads TGTGCCCTCCATGCCGGGGGAGGAAATTCACCCCTCCACTTT.

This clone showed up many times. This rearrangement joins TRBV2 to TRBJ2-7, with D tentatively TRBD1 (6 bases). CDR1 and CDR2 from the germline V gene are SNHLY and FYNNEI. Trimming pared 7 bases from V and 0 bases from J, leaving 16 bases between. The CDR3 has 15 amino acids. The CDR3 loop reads CASNPTGSSSYEQYF. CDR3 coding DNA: TGTGCCAGCAACCCGACAGGTTCCAGCTCCTACGAGCAGTACTTC.

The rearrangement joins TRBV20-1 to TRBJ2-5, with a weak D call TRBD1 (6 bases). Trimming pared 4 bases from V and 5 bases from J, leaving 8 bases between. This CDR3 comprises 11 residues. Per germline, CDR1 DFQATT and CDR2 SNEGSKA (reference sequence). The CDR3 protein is CSAKRGETQYF. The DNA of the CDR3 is TGCAGTGCTAAGAGGGGGGAGACCCAGTACTTC.

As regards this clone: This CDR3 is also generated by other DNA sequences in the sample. The CDR3 bases are TGTGCCAGCAGCCCGACGGGGGACACTGAAGCTTTCTTT. Translating it yields CASSPTGDTEAFF. The chain joins TRBV7-3 to TRBJ1-1; tentative D call: TRBD1 (5 bases). The CDR3 totals 13 residues. The germline gives CDR1 SGHTA, CDR2 FQGTGA. Between the trimmed V and J ends, which lost 5 bases and 3 bases, there was a span of 10 bases.

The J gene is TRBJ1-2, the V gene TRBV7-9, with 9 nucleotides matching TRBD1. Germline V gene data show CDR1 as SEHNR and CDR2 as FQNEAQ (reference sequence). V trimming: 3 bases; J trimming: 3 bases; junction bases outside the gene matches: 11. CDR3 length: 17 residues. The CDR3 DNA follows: TGTGCCAGCAGCTTGCTGACAGGGGGACTTAAGGACTATGGCTACACCTTC. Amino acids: CASSLLTGGLKDYGYTF.

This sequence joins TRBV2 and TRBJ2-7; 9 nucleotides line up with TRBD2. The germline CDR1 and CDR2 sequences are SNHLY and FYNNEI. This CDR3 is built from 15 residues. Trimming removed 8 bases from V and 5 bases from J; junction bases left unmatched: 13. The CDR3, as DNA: TGTGCCAGCCACCCCGGGGGACTAGCTACCCACGAGCAGTACTTC. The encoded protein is CASHPGGLATHEQYF.